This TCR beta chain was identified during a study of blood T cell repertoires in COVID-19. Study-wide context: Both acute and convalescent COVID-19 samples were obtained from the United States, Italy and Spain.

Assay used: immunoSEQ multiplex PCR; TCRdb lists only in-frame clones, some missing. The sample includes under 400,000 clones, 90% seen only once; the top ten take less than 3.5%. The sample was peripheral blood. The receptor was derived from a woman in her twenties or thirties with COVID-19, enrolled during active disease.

CDR3 in amino acids: CASSWQTGGRTEAFF. For the CDR3, the DNA is TGTGCCAGCAGTTGGCAGACAGGGGGGAGGACTGAAGCTTTCTTT. The J gene is TRBJ1-1, the V gene TRBV27; 9 positions match TRBD1. The CDR3 spans 15 residues. The junction had 8 bases not matched to a gene; V was cut back by 4 bases and J by 5 bases. Germline assignment: CDR1 MNHEY and CDR2 SMNVEV (reference sequence).